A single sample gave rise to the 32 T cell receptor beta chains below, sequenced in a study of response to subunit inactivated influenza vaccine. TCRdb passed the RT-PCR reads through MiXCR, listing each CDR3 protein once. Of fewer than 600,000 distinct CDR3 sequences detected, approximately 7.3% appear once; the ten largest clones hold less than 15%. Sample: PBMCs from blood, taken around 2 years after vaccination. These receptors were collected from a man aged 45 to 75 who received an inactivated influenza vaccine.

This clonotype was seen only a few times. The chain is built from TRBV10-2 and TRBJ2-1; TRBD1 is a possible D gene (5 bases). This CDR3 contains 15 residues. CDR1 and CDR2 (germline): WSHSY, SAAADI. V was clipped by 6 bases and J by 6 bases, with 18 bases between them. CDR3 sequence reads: CASRDTGSPTNEQFF. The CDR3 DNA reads TGCGCCAGCAGGGATACAGGTTCCCCGACCAATGAGCAGTTCTTC.

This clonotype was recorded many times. The CDR3 region is CASSSNSMNTEAFF. CDR3 DNA sequence: TGCGCCAGCAGCTCAAATTCCATGAACACTGAAGCTTTCTTT. The genes are TRBV5-1 and TRBJ1-1; no clear D. The CDR3 has 14 amino acids. Looked up from germline, CDR1 is SGHRS and CDR2 is YFSETQ. Trimming removed 3 bases at V and 0 bases at J, with 9 bases between.

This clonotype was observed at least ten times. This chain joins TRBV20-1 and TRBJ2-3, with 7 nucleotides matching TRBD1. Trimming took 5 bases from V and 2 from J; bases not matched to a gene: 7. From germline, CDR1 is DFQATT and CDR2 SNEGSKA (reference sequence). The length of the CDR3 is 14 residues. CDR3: CSASRTGFTDTQYF. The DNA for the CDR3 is TGCAGTGCTTCCCGGACAGGCTTCACAGATACGCAGTATTTT.

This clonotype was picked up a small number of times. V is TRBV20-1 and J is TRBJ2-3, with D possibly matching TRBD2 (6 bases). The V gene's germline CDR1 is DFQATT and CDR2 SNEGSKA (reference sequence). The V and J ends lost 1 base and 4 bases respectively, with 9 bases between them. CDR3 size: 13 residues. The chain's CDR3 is CSARVVAADTQYF. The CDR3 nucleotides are TGCAGTGCTAGAGTGGTAGCGGCAGATACGCAGTATTTT.

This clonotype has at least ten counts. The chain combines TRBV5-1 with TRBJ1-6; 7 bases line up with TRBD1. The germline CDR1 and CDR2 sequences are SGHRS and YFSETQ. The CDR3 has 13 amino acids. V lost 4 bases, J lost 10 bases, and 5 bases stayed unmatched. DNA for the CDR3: TGCGCCAGCAGCGCGGAGGGGGCATCACCCCTCCACTTT. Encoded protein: CASSAEGASPLHF.

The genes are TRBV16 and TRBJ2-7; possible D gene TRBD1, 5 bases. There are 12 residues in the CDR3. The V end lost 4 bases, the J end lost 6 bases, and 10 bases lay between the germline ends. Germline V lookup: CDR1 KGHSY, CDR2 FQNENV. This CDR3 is CASSPQGFEQYF. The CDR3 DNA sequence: TGTGCCAGCAGCCCTCAGGGTTTCGAGCAGTACTTC.

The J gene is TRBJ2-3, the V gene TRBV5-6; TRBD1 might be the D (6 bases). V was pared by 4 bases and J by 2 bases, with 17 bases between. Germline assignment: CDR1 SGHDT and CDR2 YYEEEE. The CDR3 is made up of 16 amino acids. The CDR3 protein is CASSPDDTGFTDTQYF. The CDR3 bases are TGTGCCAGCAGCCCAGACGACACAGGGTTCACAGATACGCAGTATTTT.

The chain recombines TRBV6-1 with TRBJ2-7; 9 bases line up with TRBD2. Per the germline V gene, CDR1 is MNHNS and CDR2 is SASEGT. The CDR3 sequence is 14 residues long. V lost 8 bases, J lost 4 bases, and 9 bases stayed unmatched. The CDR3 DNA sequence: TGTGCCAGCTCACTAGCGGGCAGCCTATACGAGCAGTACTTC. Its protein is CASSLAGSLYEQYF.

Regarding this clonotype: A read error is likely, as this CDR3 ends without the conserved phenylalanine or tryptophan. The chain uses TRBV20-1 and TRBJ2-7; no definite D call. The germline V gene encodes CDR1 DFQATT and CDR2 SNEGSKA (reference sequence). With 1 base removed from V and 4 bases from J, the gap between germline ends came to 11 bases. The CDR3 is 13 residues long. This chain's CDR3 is CSARAFTTYEQYS. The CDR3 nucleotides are TGCAGTGCTAGAGCGTTCACTACTTACGAGCAGTACTCC.

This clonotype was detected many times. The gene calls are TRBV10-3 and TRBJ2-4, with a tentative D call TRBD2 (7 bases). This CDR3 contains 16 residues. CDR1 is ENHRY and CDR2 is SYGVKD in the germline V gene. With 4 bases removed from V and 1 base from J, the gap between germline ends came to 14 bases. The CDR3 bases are TGTGCCATCAGTGGGGGGGGCGAACATGCCAAAAACATTCAGTACTTC. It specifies CAISGGGEHAKNIQYF.

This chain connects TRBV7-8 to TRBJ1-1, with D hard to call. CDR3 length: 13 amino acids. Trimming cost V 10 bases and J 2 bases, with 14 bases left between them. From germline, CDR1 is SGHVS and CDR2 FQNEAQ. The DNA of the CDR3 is TGTGCCAACAGACGGGCGGGAAACACTGAAGCTTTCTTT. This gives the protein CANRRAGNTEAFF. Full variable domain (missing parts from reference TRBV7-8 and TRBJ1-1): GAGVSQSPRYKVAKRGQDVALRCDPISGHVSLFWYQQALGQGPEFLTYFQNEAQLDKSGLPSDRFFAERPEGSVSTLKIQRTQQEDSAVYLCANRRAGNTEAFFGQGTRLTVV.

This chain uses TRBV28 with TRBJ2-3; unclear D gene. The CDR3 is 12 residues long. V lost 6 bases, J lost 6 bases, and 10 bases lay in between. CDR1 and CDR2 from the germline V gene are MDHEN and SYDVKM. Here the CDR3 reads CASSPSWDTQYF. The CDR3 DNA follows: TGTGCCAGCAGCCCTTCATGGGATACGCAGTATTTT.

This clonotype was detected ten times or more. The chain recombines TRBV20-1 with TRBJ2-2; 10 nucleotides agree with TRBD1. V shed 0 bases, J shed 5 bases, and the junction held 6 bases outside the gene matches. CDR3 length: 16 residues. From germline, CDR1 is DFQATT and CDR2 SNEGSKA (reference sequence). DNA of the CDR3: TGCAGTGCTAGAGAGAGCCCGGGACAGGGGACCGGGGAGCTGTTTTTT. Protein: CSARESPGQGTGELFF.

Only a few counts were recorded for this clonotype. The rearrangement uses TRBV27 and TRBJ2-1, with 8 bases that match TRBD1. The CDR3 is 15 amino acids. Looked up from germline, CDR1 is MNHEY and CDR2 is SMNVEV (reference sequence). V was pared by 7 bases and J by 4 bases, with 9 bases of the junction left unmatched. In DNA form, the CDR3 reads TGTGCCAGCATTGCGGGCAGGGGGCTTTACAATGAGCAGTTCTTC. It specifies CASIAGRGLYNEQFF.

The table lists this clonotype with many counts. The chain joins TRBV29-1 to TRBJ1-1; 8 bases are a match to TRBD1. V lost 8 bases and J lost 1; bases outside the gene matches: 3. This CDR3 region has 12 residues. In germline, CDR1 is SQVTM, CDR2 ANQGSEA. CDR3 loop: CSTGQGNTEAFF. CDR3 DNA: TGCAGCACCGGACAGGGGAACACTGAAGCTTTCTTT.

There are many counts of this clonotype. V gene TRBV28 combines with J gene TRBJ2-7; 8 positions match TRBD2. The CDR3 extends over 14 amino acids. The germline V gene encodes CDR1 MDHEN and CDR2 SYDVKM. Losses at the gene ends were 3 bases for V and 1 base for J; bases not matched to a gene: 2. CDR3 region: CASSFRLASYEQYF. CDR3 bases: TGTGCCAGCAGTTTTCGACTAGCGTCCTACGAGCAGTACTTC.

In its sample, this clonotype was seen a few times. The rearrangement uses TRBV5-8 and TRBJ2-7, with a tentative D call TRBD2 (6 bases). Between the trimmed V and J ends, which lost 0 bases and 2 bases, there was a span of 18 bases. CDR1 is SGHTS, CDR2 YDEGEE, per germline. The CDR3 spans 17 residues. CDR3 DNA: TGTGCCAGCAGCTTGGGGACAATAGTGGGACTCCCCTACGAGCAGTACTTC. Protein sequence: CASSLGTIVGLPYEQYF. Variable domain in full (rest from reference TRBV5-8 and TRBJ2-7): EAGVTQSPTHLIKTRGQQATLRCSPISGHTSVYWYQQALGLGLQFLLWYDEGEERNRGNFPPRFSGRQFPNYSSELNVNALELEDSALYLCASSLGTIVGLPYEQYFGPGTRLTVT.

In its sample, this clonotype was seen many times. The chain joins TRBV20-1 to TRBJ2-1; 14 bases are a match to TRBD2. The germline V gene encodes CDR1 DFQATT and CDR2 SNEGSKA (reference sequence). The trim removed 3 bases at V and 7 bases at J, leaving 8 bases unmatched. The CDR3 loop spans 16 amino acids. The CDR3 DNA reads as TGCAGTGCTAGGACTAGCGGGGGGGCCTTCGAAAATGAGCAGTTCTTC. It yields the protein CSARTSGGAFENEQFF.

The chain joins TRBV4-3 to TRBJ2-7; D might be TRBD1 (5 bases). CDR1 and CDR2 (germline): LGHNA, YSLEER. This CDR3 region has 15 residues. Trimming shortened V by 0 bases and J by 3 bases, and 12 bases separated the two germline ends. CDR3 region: CASSQEGPGNYEQYF. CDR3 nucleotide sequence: TGCGCCAGCAGCCAAGAAGGTCCAGGGAACTACGAGCAGTACTTC.

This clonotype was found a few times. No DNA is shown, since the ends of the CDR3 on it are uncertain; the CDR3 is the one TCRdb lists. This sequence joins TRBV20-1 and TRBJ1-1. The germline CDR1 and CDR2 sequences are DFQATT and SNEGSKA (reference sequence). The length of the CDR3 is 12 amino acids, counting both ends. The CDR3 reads CSGLFFGTEAFF.

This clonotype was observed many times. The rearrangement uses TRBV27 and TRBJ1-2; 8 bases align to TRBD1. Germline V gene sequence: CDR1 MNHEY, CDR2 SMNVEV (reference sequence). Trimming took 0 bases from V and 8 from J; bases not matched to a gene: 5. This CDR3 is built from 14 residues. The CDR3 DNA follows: TGTGCCAGCAGTTTATCCGGGACAGGTTACGGCTACACCTTC. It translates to CASSLSGTGYGYTF.

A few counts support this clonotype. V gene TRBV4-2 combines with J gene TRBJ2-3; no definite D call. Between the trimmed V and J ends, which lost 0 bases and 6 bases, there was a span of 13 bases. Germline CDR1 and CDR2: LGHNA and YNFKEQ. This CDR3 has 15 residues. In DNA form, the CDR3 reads TGTGCCAGCAGCCAAGACGGCATTGAATCGGATACGCAGTATTTT. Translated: CASSQDGIESDTQYF.

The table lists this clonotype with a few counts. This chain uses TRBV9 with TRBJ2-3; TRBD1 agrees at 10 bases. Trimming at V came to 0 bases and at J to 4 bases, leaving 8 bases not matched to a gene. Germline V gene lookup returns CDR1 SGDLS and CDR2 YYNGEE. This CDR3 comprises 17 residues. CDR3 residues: CASSVALWDRGSDTQYF. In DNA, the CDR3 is TGTGCCAGCAGCGTAGCTTTGTGGGACAGGGGATCAGATACGCAGTATTTT.

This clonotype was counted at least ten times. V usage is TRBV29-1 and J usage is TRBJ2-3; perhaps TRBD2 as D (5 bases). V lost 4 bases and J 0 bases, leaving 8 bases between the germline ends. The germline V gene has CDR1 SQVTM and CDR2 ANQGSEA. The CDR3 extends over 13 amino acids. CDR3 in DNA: TGCAGCGTTGGGACTCCAAGCACAGATACGCAGTATTTT. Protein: CSVGTPSTDTQYF.

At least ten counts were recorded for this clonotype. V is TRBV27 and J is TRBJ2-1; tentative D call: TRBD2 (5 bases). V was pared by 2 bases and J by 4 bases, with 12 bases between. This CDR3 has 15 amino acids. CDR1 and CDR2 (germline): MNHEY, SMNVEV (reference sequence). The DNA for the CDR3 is TGTGCCAGCAGTTTAGAGCGGCCTCCTTACAATGAGCAGTTCTTC. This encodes CASSLERPPYNEQFF.

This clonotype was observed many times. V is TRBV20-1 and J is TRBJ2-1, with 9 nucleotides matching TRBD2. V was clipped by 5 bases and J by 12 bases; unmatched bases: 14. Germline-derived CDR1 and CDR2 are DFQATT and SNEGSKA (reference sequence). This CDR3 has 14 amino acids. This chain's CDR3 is CSAGPGRGGLRQFF. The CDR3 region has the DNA TGCAGTGCTGGACCGGGGCGGGGGGGCCTGAGGCAGTTCTTC.

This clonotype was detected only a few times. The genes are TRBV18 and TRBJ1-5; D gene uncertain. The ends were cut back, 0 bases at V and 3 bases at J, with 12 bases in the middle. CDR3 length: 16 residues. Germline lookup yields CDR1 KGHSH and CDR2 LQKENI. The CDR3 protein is CASSPPSGSINQPQHF. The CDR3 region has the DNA TGTGCCAGCTCACCACCGTCGGGCAGCATCAATCAGCCCCAGCATTTT. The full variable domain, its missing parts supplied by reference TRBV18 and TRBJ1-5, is NAGVMQNPRHLVRRRGQEARLRCSPMKGHSHVYWYRQLPEEGLKFMVYLQKENIIDESGMPKERFSAEFPKEGPSILRIQQVVRGDSAAYFCASSPPSGSINQPQHFGDGTRLSIL.

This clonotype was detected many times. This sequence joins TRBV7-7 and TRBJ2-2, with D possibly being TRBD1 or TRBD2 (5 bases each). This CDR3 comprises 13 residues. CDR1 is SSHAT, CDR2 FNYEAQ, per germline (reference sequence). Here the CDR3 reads CATGTANTGELFF. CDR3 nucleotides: TGTGCAACCGGGACGGCGAACACCGGGGAGCTGTTTTTT.

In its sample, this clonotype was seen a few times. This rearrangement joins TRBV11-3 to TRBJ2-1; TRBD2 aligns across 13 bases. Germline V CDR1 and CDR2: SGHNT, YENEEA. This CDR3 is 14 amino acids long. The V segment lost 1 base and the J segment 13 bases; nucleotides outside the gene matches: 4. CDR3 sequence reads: CASSLGEGLAGQFF. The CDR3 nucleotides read TGTGCCAGCAGCTTAGGAGAGGGACTAGCGGGACAGTTCTTC. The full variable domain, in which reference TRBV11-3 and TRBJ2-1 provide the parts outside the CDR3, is EAGVVQSPRYKIIEKKQPVAFWCNPISGHNTLYWYLQNLGQGPELLIRYENEEAVDDSQLPKDRFSAERLKGVDSTLKIQPAELGDSAVYLCASSLGEGLAGQFFGPGTRLTVL.

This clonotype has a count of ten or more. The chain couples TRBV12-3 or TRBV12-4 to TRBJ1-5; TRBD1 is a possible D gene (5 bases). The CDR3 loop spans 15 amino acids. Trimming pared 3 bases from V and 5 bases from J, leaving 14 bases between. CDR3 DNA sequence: TGTGCCAGCAGTTTGCTTGGGGGTGGGGATCAGCCCCAGCATTTT. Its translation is CASSLLGGGDQPQHF.

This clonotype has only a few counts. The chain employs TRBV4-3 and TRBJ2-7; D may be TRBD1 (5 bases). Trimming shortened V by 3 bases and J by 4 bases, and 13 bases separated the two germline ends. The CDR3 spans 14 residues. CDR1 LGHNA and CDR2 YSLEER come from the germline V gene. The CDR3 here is CASSHGHSTYEQYF. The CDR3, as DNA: TGCGCCAGCAGCCACGGACACAGCACATACGAGCAGTACTTC.

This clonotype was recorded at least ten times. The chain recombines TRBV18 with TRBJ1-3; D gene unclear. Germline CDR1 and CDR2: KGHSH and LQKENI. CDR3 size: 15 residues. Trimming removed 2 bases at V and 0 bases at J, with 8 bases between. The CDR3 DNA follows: TGTGCCAGCTCACCATCCTCATCCTCTGGAAACACCATATATTTT. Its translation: CASSPSSSSGNTIYF.